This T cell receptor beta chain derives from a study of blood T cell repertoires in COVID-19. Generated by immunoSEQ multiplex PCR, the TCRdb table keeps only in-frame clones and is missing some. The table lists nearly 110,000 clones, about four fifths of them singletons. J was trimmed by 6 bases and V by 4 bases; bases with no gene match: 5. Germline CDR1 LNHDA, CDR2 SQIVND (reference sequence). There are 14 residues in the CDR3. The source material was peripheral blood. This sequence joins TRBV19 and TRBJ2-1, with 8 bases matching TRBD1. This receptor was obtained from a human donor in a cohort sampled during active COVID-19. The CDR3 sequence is CASSTNTGGNEQFF. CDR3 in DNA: TGTGCCAGTAGTACAAATACAGGGGGCAATGAGCAGTTCTTC.